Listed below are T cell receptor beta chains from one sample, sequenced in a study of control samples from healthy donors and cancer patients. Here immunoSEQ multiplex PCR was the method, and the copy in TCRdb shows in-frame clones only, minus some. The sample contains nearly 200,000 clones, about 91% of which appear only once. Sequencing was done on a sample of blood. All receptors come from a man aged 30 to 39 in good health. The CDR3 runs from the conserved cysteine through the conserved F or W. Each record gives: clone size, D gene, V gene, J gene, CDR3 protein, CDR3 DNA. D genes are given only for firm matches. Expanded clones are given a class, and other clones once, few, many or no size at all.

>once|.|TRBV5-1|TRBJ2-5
CASSLESITQYF
TGCGCCAGCAGCTTGGAATCCATTACCCAGTACTTC
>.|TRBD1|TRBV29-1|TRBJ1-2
CSVEDQGGLGYGYTF
TGCAGCGTTGAAGATCAAGGGGGCCTAGGCTATGGCTACACCTTC
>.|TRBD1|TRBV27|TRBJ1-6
CASSRGQGSYNSPLHF
TGTGCCAGCAGTCGGGGACAGGGTTCGTATAATTCACCCCTCCACTTT
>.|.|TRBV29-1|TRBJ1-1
CSASTYRASNTEAFF
TGCAGCGCCTCGACCTACCGGGCCTCGAACACTGAAGCTTTCTTT
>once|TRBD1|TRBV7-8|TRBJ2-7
CASSATRGRGEQYF
TGTGCCAGCAGCGCTACCAGGGGGCGCGGCGAGCAGTACTTC
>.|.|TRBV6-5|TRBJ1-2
CASSYGEDYYGYTF
TGTGCCAGCAGTTACGGGGAGGACTACTATGGCTACACCTTC
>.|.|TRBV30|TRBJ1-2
CAWSVRHGARGYTF
TGTGCCTGGAGTGTACGACATGGGGCTCGGGGCTACACCTTC
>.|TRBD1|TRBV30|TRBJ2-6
CAWSTPGQGASGANVLTF
TGTGCCTGGAGTACTCCGGGACAGGGGGCTTCTGGGGCCAACGTCCTGACTTTC
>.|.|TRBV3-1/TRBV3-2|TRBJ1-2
CASSQGKGNLYGYTF
TGTGCCAGCAGCCAAGGAAAGGGGAACCTCTATGGCTACACCTTC
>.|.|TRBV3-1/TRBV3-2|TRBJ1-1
CASSQGRYTEAFF
TGTGCCAGCAGCCAAGGGCGGTACACTGAAGCTTTCTTT
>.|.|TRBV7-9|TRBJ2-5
CASSLVLGLEETQYF
TGTGCCAGCAGCTTAGTCCTGGGGTTGGAAGAGACCCAGTACTTC
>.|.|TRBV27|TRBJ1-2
CASSLSWTNYGYTF
TGTGCCAGCAGTTTATCGTGGACTAACTATGGCTACACCTTC
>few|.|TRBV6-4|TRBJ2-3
CASSGAGSTDTQYF
TGTGCCAGCAGTGGGGCAGGAAGCACAGATACGCAGTATTTT
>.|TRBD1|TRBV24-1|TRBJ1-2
CATSAGTGGDYGYTF
TGTGCCACCAGTGCTGGGACAGGGGGAGACTATGGCTACACCTTC